This TCR beta chain was sequenced during a study of cytomegalovirus exposure and HLA in healthy donors. General observations from the study: There were several of the most significant clusters that appeared linked to common viral pathogens in a later analysis.

PCR amplification relied on 60 Vbeta primers (plus 13 Jbeta primers). Using immunoSEQ multiplex PCR, the repertoire was profiled, and TCRdb retains in-frame clones only, with some absent. Here the sample spans about 300,000 clones, 75% to 90% being singletons. Comment on this clone: Its target is unknown.

Sample: PBMCs. The receptor's source is a man between 40 and 49 years old in good health and CMV-seropositive.

CDR3 DNA sequence: TGCGCCAGCAGCCAAGATCTGGGCAGGATCTACACCTTC. Residues: CASSQDLGRIYTF. V and J are TRBV4-1 and TRBJ1-2; D unclear. The length of the CDR3 is 13 residues. Per germline, CDR1 MGHRA and CDR2 YSYEKL. The V end lost 0 bases, the J end lost 10 bases, and 12 bases lay between the germline ends.